Here is one T cell receptor beta chain with its context. CDR1 SGHTA and CDR2 FQGNSA come from the germline V gene. The CDR3 loop spans 16 amino acids. The source of the sample is a study of tumor-infiltrating lymphocytes in oesophageal squamous cell carcinoma. One entry per CDR3 protein results from TCRdb running MiXCR on the PCR reads. The table shows 9,500 to 15,000 distinct CDR3 sequences, with about 54% occurring only once. Sequencing was done on a sample of esophageal tumor tissue. This clonotype was sampled from a female donor with esophageal squamous cell carcinoma. This sequence joins TRBV7-2 and TRBJ2-5; 10 bases agree with TRBD2. The DNA matches TRBJ2-1 better at its end, which makes the J call doubtful. The CDR3 loop is CASRSQREGQDNEQFF. The CDR3 DNA reads as TGTGCCAGCAGGAGCCAGCGGGAGGGCCAAGACAATGAGCAGTTCTTC.